Listed below are T cell receptor beta chains from one sample, sequenced in a study of T-cell memory formation after mild COVID-19. TCRdb recomputed calls from the 5' RACE reads with MiXCR, one row per CDR3 protein. This table holds about 360,000 distinct CDR3 sequences, over 10% found once. Sequencing input: PBMCs or a T cell subset sorted from them (not recorded which). The receptor set was obtained from a man between 18 and 29 years old who had mild COVID-19 (a few samples of this study predate the infection). Cell type and time point are not known. Each CDR3 is given with its conserved first and last residue. The D gene is left open where the match is weak. Some rows have no size entry. The others give once, few or many, or a class for an expanded clone.

d_call | j_call | clone_size | v_call | cdr3_aa | cdr3_nt
TRBD1 | TRBJ1-1 | NA | TRBV4-2 | CASSQTTGENEAFF | TGTGCCAGCAGCCAGACGACAGGGGAGAATGAAGCTTTCTTT
NA | TRBJ2-1 | once | TRBV10-3 | CAISARGSGNEQFF | TGTGCCATCAGTGCGAGGGGGTCAGGCAATGAGCAGTTCTTC
NA | TRBJ2-7 | many | TRBV5-1 | CASSRDGFYEQYF | TGCGCCAGCAGCCGGGACGGTTTCTACGAGCAGTACTTC
TRBD1 | TRBJ1-1 | NA | TRBV4-2 | CASSQEGRGRAEAFF | TGTGCCAGCAGCCAAGAGGGGAGGGGGCGAGCTGAAGCTTTCTTT
NA | TRBJ2-5 | few | TRBV5-1 | CASSLRGGAETQYF | TGCGCCAGCAGCTTGCGTGGGGGCGCGGAGACCCAGTACTTC
NA | TRBJ1-4 | NA | TRBV15 | CATRIGREKLFF | TGTGCCACCAGGATAGGGCGCGAAAAACTGTTTTTT
NA | TRBJ1-6 | NA | TRBV29-1 | CSAGDGNALHF | TGCAGCGCTGGGGACGGTAATGCCCTCCACTTT
NA | TRBJ2-5 | NA | TRBV6-5 | CASSYSNGAGETQYF | TGTGCCAGCAGTTACTCGAATGGGGCCGGGGAGACCCAGTACTTC
NA | TRBJ2-5 | few | TRBV9 | CASSVAPTGTQYF | TGTGCCAGCAGCGTAGCCCCAACGGGGACCCAGTACTTC
TRBD1 | TRBJ2-3 | NA | TRBV5-1 | CASSSGTGMYLTDTQYF | TGCGCCAGCAGCTCCGGGACAGGCATGTATCTCACAGATACGCAGTATTTT
TRBD1 | TRBJ1-3 | few | TRBV7-2 | CASSYAAGTDGNTIYF | TGTGCCAGCAGCTACGCCGCCGGGACAGACGGAAACACCATATATTTT
NA | TRBJ1-2 | NA | TRBV21-1 | CASSKAGARQHYGYTF | TGTGCCAGCAGCAAAGCGGGGGCGAGACAGCACTATGGCTACACCTTC
NA | TRBJ2-1 | many | TRBV9 | CASSVVTGSTYNEQFF | TGTGCCAGCAGCGTAGTTACAGGGTCGACCTACAATGAGCAGTTCTTC
TRBD1 | TRBJ2-3 | few | TRBV6-2/TRBV6-3 | CASSWRQGRTDTQYF | TGTGCCAGCAGTTGGAGACAGGGGCGCACAGATACGCAGTATTTT
NA | TRBJ2-3 | few | TRBV20-1 | CTPVELRTDTQYF | TGCACCCCCGTTGAATTACGCACAGATACGCAGTATTTT
NA | TRBJ1-5 | NA | TRBV7-9 | CASSLAPWGGAESNQPQHF | TGTGCCAGCAGCTTAGCACCCTGGGGTGGGGCGGAGAGCAATCAGCCCCAGCATTTT
TRBD1 | TRBJ1-1 | NA | TRBV9 | CASSPRDRGNTEAFF | TGTGCCAGCAGCCCACGGGACAGGGGGAACACTGAAGCTTTCTTT
NA | TRBJ2-5 | NA | TRBV4-2 | CASSHPRETQYF | TGTGCCAGCAGCCACCCGCGCGAGACCCAGTACTTC
NA | TRBJ2-5 | many | TRBV7-9 | CASSLNQETQYF | TGTGCCAGCAGCTTAAATCAAGAGACCCAGTACTTC
NA | TRBJ1-1 | few | TRBV2 | CASILGWDTEAFF | TGTGCCAGCATTCTGGGGTGGGACACTGAAGCTTTCTTT
TRBD1 | TRBJ1-5 | few | TRBV9 | CASSVGSGGGQPQHF | TGTGCCAGCAGCGTAGGATCAGGGGGCGGTCAGCCCCAGCATTTT
NA | TRBJ1-1 | NA | TRBV11-3 | CASSLQFDTEAFF | TGTGCCAGCAGCTTACAGTTCGACACTGAAGCTTTCTTT
NA | TRBJ1-5 | many | TRBV7-2 | CASSNRRDQPQHF | TGTGCCAGCAGCAATCGAAGGGATCAGCCCCAGCATTTT
NA | TRBJ2-3 | NA | TRBV5-1 | CASSSTPPDTQYF | TGCGCCAGCAGCTCTACGCCCCCAGATACGCAGTATTTT
TRBD1 | TRBJ1-1 | many | TRBV6-5 | CASSWTGGDTEAFF | TGTGCCAGCAGTTGGACAGGGGGAGACACTGAAGCTTTCTTT
TRBD1 | TRBJ1-2 | NA | TRBV6-1 | CASRDRDSFNYGYTF | TGTGCCAGCAGAGACCGGGACAGCTTTAACTATGGCTACACCTTC
TRBD2 | TRBJ2-1 | few | TRBV18 | CASSPPLAGGHNEQFF | TGTGCCAGCTCACCCCCCCTAGCGGGGGGACACAATGAGCAGTTCTTC
TRBD2 | TRBJ2-5 | few | TRBV25-1 | CASSEESGAPSETQYF | TGTGCCAGCAGTGAGGAAAGCGGGGCACCCTCGGAGACCCAGTACTTC
NA | TRBJ2-1 | NA | TRBV10-3 | CAISDVISSYNEQFF | TGTGCCATCAGTGACGTCATAAGCTCCTACAATGAGCAGTTCTTC
TRBD2 | TRBJ2-5 | NA | TRBV6-2/TRBV6-3 | CASSSGEQTQYF | TGTGCCAGTTCTAGCGGGGAACAGACCCAGTACTTC
TRBD1 | TRBJ1-6 | NA | TRBV2 | CASSESGGGNSPLHF | TGTGCCAGCAGTGAATCAGGAGGGGGCAATTCACCCCTCCACTTT